This entry lists 24 T cell receptor beta chains sequenced from one sample in a study of siplizumab effects on memory and regulatory T cells. Their antigens are not known. As described, mixed lymphocyte reaction cells underwent coculture at 37°C for a duration of 6 days. The assay was immunoSEQ multiplex PCR, and TCRdb's table has in-frame clones only and misses some. The sample includes almost 20,000 clones, 44% seen only once; the top ten take roughly 6.3%. The specimen was CFSE-low (dividing) CD4+ T cells sorted from an allogeneic mixed lymphocyte reaction. The source is a human donor in good health; the cells came from an allogeneic mixed lymphocyte reaction. Some clones in this sample may be carry-over from other donors' samples.

For the CDR3, the DNA is TGTGCCAGCGTCCCCCGACAGGGTGTGACCTACGAGCAGTACTTC. Protein product: CASVPRQGVTYEQYF. This chain uses TRBV6-6 with TRBJ2-7; the match to TRBD1 covers 7 bases. This CDR3 region has 15 residues. The V gene's germline CDR1 is MNHNY and CDR2 SVGAGI (reference sequence). With 8 bases clipped from V and 2 bases from J, the junction kept 12 bases outside the gene matches.

V is TRBV6-6 and J is TRBJ1-2; 7 positions match TRBD1. Trimming cost V 0 bases and J 6 bases; bases outside gene matches: 7. CDR1 MNHNY and CDR2 SVGAGI come from the germline V gene (reference sequence). The CDR3 consists of 15 residues. The CDR3 nucleotides read TGTGCCAGCAGTTACTCCGGGACAGTGTGGGATGGCTACACCTTC. Its translation: CASSYSGTVWDGYTF.

This clone has a handful of counts. The J gene is TRBJ2-7, the V gene TRBV11-3; 7 bases agree with TRBD2. CDR3 size: 14 residues. V lost 5 bases and J lost 5; bases outside the gene matches: 9. Germline V gives CDR1 SGHNT, CDR2 YENEEA. The CDR3 reads CASSPGGVFHEQYF. CDR3 in DNA: TGTGCCAGCAGCCCTGGGGGGGTGTTCCACGAGCAGTACTTC. Full variable domain (remainder filled in from reference TRBV11-3 and TRBJ2-7): EAGVVQSPRYKIIEKKQPVAFWCNPISGHNTLYWYLQNLGQGPELLIRYENEEAVDDSQLPKDRFSAERLKGVDSTLKIQPAELGDSAVYLCASSPGGVFHEQYFGPGTRLTVT.

This clone was observed at least ten times. The chain is built from TRBV18 and TRBJ1-2, with no clear D. The CDR3 consists of 13 residues. The germline V and J ends were trimmed by 2 bases and 0 bases, with 4 bases remaining between them. CDR1 and CDR2 from the germline V gene are KGHSH and LQKENI. CDR3 sequence reads: CASSPVANYGYTF. In DNA, the CDR3 is TGTGCCAGCTCACCAGTAGCTAACTATGGCTACACCTTC.

This clone was detected only a few times. V usage is TRBV2 and J usage is TRBJ1-2, with a tentative D call TRBD1 (6 bases). The V end was cut by 6 bases, the J end by 8 bases, with 19 bases between. Germline loops: CDR1 SNHLY, CDR2 FYNNEI. This CDR3 comprises 14 residues. CDR3 in DNA: TGTGCCAGCAGCCCCGCGGGGGCAGGGAAGGGCTACACCTTC. It translates to CASSPAGAGKGYTF.

The chain links TRBV11-2 to TRBJ2-2, with 7 bases aligning to TRBD2. V lost 4 bases and J lost 4; bases outside the gene matches: 6. The CDR3 has 15 residues. Germline V gene data show CDR1 as SGHAT and CDR2 as FQNNGV. CDR3 DNA sequence: TGTGCCAGCAGCTGGGACTACTTTGTCACCGGGGAGCTGTTTTTT. Its protein is CASSWDYFVTGELFF.

This clone was seen ten or more times. CDR3 nucleotide sequence: TGCGCCAGCAGTAGGGCCGGGACTGAAGCTTTCTTT. Translation: CASSRAGTEAFF. The J gene is TRBJ1-1, the V gene TRBV10-2; no clear D. The germline CDR1 and CDR2 sequences are WSHSY and SAAADI. The CDR3 runs 12 residues. Trimming took 5 bases from V and 5 from J, leaving 9 bases between them.

This clone has only a few counts. This chain connects TRBV5-1 to TRBJ1-1; D unresolved. Germline lookup yields CDR1 SGHRS and CDR2 YFSETQ. The CDR3 runs to 18 residues. Trimming took 0 bases from V and 0 from J, leaving 18 bases between them. DNA of the CDR3: TGCGCCAGCAGCTTGGCCTTATTGGGGAGTTTTATGAACACTGAAGCTTTCTTT. Translated: CASSLALLGSFMNTEAFF.

The chain carries TRBV27 and TRBJ2-3; TRBD2 aligns across 14 bases. The V gene's germline CDR1 is MNHEY and CDR2 SMNVEV (reference sequence). With 6 bases clipped from V and 5 bases from J, the junction kept 7 bases outside the gene matches. CDR3 size: 16 residues. Here the CDR3 reads CASSRLGLAGGDTQYF. The CDR3 bases are TGTGCCAGCAGCAGACTCGGACTAGCGGGAGGAGATACGCAGTATTTT.

This chain connects TRBV5-1 to TRBJ1-1; D is possibly TRBD1 (6 bases). The CDR3 consists of 14 residues. V was pared by 2 bases and J by 4 bases, with 12 bases between. The V gene's germline CDR1 is SGHRS and CDR2 YFSETQ. CDR3 protein: CASSLQRGFTEAFF. The CDR3 DNA is TGCGCCAGCAGCTTACAGAGGGGGTTCACTGAAGCTTTCTTT.

The chain joins TRBV19 to TRBJ2-7, with 8 positions matching TRBD2. CDR1 and CDR2 (germline): LNHDA, SQIVND (reference sequence). This CDR3 has 15 residues. Trimming removed 8 bases from V and 3 bases from J; junction bases left unmatched: 12. CDR3 region: CASAAIGGGIYEQYF. The CDR3 DNA sequence: TGTGCCAGTGCCGCGATTGGCGGGGGGATCTACGAGCAGTACTTC.

In this sample, this clone is medium-sized. The gene calls are TRBV29-1 and TRBJ1-1, with a weak D call TRBD1 (5 bases). The germline gives CDR1 SQVTM, CDR2 ANQGSEA. CDR3 size: 13 residues. Between the trimmed V and J ends, which lost 6 bases and 0 bases, there was a span of 11 bases. DNA for the CDR3: TGCAGCGTCGGGACGGGCTTGAACACTGAAGCTTTCTTT. Protein: CSVGTGLNTEAFF.

The gene calls are TRBV7-3 and TRBJ1-1; 9 bases match TRBD1. The J segment lost 3 bases and the V segment lost 3 bases, leaving 5 bases of the junction unmatched. Germline V gene sequence: CDR1 SGHTA, CDR2 FQGTGA. The CDR3 loop spans 15 amino acids. The CDR3 loop is CASSLGQGWDTEAFF. In DNA form, the CDR3 reads TGTGCCAGCAGCTTGGGACAGGGATGGGACACTGAAGCTTTCTTT.

The chain links TRBV6-5 to TRBJ2-3; D is unresolved. V lost 2 bases and J lost 5, with 5 bases in between. The CDR3 has 12 amino acids. The germline gives CDR1 MNHEY, CDR2 SVGAGI. In nucleotides, the CDR3 is TGTGCCAGCAGTTACGGTAGAGATACGCAGTATTTT. This translates into CASSYGRDTQYF.

This clone occurred a few times. This sequence joins TRBV11-2 and TRBJ2-5, with 8 bases aligning to TRBD2. The CDR3 is 16 residues long. V dropped 2 bases and J dropped 1; count of bases not matched to a gene: 6. Germline CDR1 and CDR2: SGHAT and FQNNGV. CDR3 nucleotide sequence: TGTGCCAGCAGCTTAAGATTTAGCGGGGCCCAAGAGACCCAGTACTTC. Encoded protein: CASSLRFSGAQETQYF.

This clone is judged medium-sized (0.01 to 0.1%). This chain connects TRBV5-1 to TRBJ1-6, with no clear D. The CDR3 extends over 14 amino acids. Germline-derived CDR1 and CDR2 are SGHRS and YFSETQ. The V end lost 0 bases, the J end lost 7 bases, and 8 bases lay between the germline ends. CDR3 coding DNA: TGCGCCAGCAGCTTGGAACTGCCAAATTCACCCCTCCACTTT. Translation gives CASSLELPNSPLHF.

The chain links TRBV5-1 to TRBJ1-4; D ambiguous. Germline V gene sequence: CDR1 SGHRS, CDR2 YFSETQ. This CDR3 comprises 16 residues. Deletions cut 2 bases from V and 0 bases from J, with 11 bases between. In nucleotides, the CDR3 is TGCGCCAGCAGCTTTGGTAATGGGGCAACTAATGAAAAACTGTTTTTT. Its translation: CASSFGNGATNEKLFF.

This clone has just a few counts. V gene TRBV7-9 combines with J gene TRBJ2-7; maybe TRBD2 (5 bases). Looked up from germline, CDR1 is SEHNR and CDR2 is FQNEAQ (reference sequence). Trimming left V 3 bases short and J 6 bases short, with 9 bases between. The CDR3 is 12 amino acids. As DNA, the CDR3 is TGTGCCAGCAGCTTCGGGGTGAGCGAGCAGTACTTC. Its protein product is CASSFGVSEQYF.

The rearrangement joins TRBV5-1 to TRBJ2-7, with a weak D call TRBD2 (6 bases). The V gene's germline CDR1 is SGHRS and CDR2 YFSETQ. With 4 bases removed from V and 2 bases from J, the gap between germline ends came to 13 bases. CDR3 length: 14 residues. In nucleotides, the CDR3 is TGCGCCAGCAGCCCTCTAGCGCCAGCCTACGAGCAGTACTTC. Protein product: CASSPLAPAYEQYF. Supplemented by reference TRBV5-1 and TRBJ2-7, the full variable domain reads KAGVTQTPRYLIKTRGQQVTLSCSPISGHRSVSWYQQTPGQGLQFLFEYFSETQRNKGNFPGRFSGRQFSNSRSEMNVSTLELGDSALYLCASSPLAPAYEQYFGPGTRLTVT.

This rearrangement joins TRBV19 to TRBJ1-1; D may be TRBD1 (6 bases). Trimming took off 6 bases at V and 0 bases at J, with 17 bases between the two ends. The CDR3 is made up of 16 amino acids. The germline V gene encodes CDR1 LNHDA and CDR2 SQIVND (reference sequence). The CDR3 region has the DNA TGTGCCAGTAGGAGGACGGGGGGGCGCATGAACACTGAAGCTTTCTTT. Translation gives CASRRTGGRMNTEAFF.

The rearrangement joins TRBV7-9 to TRBJ1-1, with a weak D call TRBD1 (6 bases). The germline V gene encodes CDR1 SEHNR and CDR2 FQNEAQ (reference sequence). Trimming took off 3 bases at V and 0 bases at J, with 8 bases between the two ends. The CDR3 extends over 14 amino acids. Written as DNA, the CDR3 is TGTGCCAGCAGCTTCGGGGGCATGAACACTGAAGCTTTCTTT. It encodes CASSFGGMNTEAFF.

V is TRBV6-5 and J is TRBJ1-1; the D is unclear. Germline V gene sequence: CDR1 MNHEY, CDR2 SVGAGI. Trimming took off 1 base at V and 2 bases at J, with 8 bases between the two ends. This CDR3 is 14 amino acids long. In nucleotides, the CDR3 is TGTGCCAGCAGTTACTTGAGGGCTAACACTGAAGCTTTCTTT. Its protein is CASSYLRANTEAFF.

This clone occurred a few times. The chain recombines TRBV6-5 with TRBJ1-2, with D unclear. CDR1 is MNHEY and CDR2 is SVGAGI in the germline V gene. The CDR3 has 13 amino acids. With 6 bases removed from V and 7 bases from J, the gap between germline ends came to 15 bases. CDR3 protein: CASSHPGVTGYTF. In DNA, the CDR3 is TGTGCCAGCAGCCACCCAGGAGTTACTGGCTACACCTTC.

This clone was picked up a small number of times. As DNA, the CDR3 is TGTGCCAGCAGCTTGTTTTATGAGCAGTTCTTC. As protein: CASSLFYEQFF. This chain uses TRBV5-5 with TRBJ2-1; D ambiguous. Germline-derived CDR1 and CDR2 are SGHKS and YYEKEE (reference sequence). The CDR3 totals 11 residues. Trimming stripped 1 base from V and 8 bases from J, with 4 bases between. Looking up the rest from reference TRBV5-5 and TRBJ2-1 gives the full variable domain: DAGVTQSPTHLIKTRGQQVTLRCSPISGHKSVSWYQQVLGQGPQFIFQYYEKEERGRGNFPDRFSARQFPNYSSELNVNALLLGDSALYLCASSLFYEQFFGPGTRLTVL.